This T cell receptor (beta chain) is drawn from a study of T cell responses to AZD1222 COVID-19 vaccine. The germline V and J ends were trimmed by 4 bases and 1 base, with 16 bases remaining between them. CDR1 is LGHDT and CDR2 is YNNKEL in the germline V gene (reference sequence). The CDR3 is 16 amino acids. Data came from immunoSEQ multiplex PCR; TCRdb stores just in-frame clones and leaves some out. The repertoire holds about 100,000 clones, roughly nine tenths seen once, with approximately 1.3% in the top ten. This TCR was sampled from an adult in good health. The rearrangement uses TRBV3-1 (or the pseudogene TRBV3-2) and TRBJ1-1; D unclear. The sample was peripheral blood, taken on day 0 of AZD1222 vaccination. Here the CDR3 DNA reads TGTGCCAGCAGCCTCCTCGGTGGGAGCCAGAACACTGAAGCTTTCTTT. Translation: CASSLLGGSQNTEAFF.